These T cell receptor beta chains were read from a single sample in a study of blood T cell repertoires in COVID-19. The table came from immunoSEQ multiplex PCR; TCRdb's copy has only in-frame clones and leaves some out. This table has fewer than 45,000 clones, around 91% appearing once. The source material was peripheral blood. The receptors stem from a man in his 60s with active or convalescent COVID-19. The conserved cysteine and the conserved F or W are not part of the CDR3 here. Fields, in order: V gene, J gene, CDR3 length, CDR3 protein.

v_call: TRBV27; j_call: TRBJ1-1; cdr3_length: 15; cdr3_aa: ASSAMRTDRGNTEAF
v_call: TRBV5-1; j_call: TRBJ2-2; cdr3_length: 13; cdr3_aa: ASSSGLANTGELF
v_call: TRBV6-5; j_call: TRBJ1-2; cdr3_length: 13; cdr3_aa: ASRLGTGTNYGYT
v_call: TRBV3-1/TRBV3-2; j_call: TRBJ2-5; cdr3_length: 14; cdr3_aa: ASSRRSSGNQETQY
v_call: TRBV5-1; j_call: TRBJ1-4; cdr3_length: 14; cdr3_aa: ASSRQGSAGEEKLF
v_call: TRBV19; j_call: TRBJ2-7; cdr3_length: 12; cdr3_aa: ASRQTSASYEQY
v_call: TRBV24-1; j_call: TRBJ2-1; cdr3_length: 11; cdr3_aa: ATSDLQYHEQF
v_call: TRBV7-9; j_call: TRBJ2-4; cdr3_length: 17; cdr3_aa: ASSLGGWGQAPLVNIQY
v_call: TRBV11-2; j_call: TRBJ2-7; cdr3_length: 12; cdr3_aa: ASSLPDRTYEQY
v_call: TRBV5-4; j_call: TRBJ1-1; cdr3_length: 12; cdr3_aa: ASSLVLGGTEAF
v_call: TRBV28; j_call: TRBJ1-2; cdr3_length: 11; cdr3_aa: AVSDGWYYGYT
v_call: TRBV7-9; j_call: TRBJ2-1; cdr3_length: 17; cdr3_aa: ASSYPGLAGVGFFGEQF
v_call: TRBV7-2; j_call: TRBJ2-7; cdr3_length: 12; cdr3_aa: ASSPGGSSYEQY
v_call: TRBV30; j_call: TRBJ2-5; cdr3_length: 11; cdr3_aa: AWSRGQGVTQY
v_call: TRBV2; j_call: TRBJ2-1; cdr3_length: 13; cdr3_aa: ASSLGLAPYNEQF
v_call: TRBV3-1/TRBV3-2; j_call: TRBJ2-7; cdr3_length: 13; cdr3_aa: ASSPSGRASYEQY
v_call: TRBV6-5; j_call: TRBJ1-3; cdr3_length: 11; cdr3_aa: ASRVYSGNTIY
v_call: TRBV7-2; j_call: TRBJ2-2; cdr3_length: 15; cdr3_aa: ASSLFQFFTNTGELF
v_call: TRBV6-1; j_call: TRBJ2-7; cdr3_length: 15; cdr3_aa: ASSGEEAAAGFYEQY
v_call: TRBV10-1; j_call: TRBJ2-7; cdr3_length: 12; cdr3_aa: ASSERTGPYEQY
v_call: TRBV3-1/TRBV3-2; j_call: TRBJ2-7; cdr3_length: 14; cdr3_aa: ASSTGGLAGEIEQY
v_call: TRBV10-3; j_call: TRBJ2-3; cdr3_length: 15; cdr3_aa: ATINNPGQGAADTQY
v_call: TRBV29-1; j_call: TRBJ2-3; cdr3_length: 13; cdr3_aa: SVGGTGGITDTQY
v_call: TRBV2; j_call: TRBJ2-7; cdr3_length: 9; cdr3_aa: ASSGEYEQY
v_call: TRBV28; j_call: TRBJ2-1; cdr3_length: 13; cdr3_aa: ASRPSSGSRGEQF
v_call: TRBV14; j_call: TRBJ2-5; cdr3_length: 14; cdr3_aa: ASSQGLAFSQETQY
v_call: TRBV6-5; j_call: TRBJ2-7; cdr3_length: 12; cdr3_aa: ATWGQGSSYEQY
v_call: TRBV5-1; j_call: TRBJ1-1; cdr3_length: 11; cdr3_aa: ASSSTGDTEAF
v_call: TRBV2; j_call: TRBJ1-2; cdr3_length: 12; cdr3_aa: ASRGTGKRNGYT
v_call: TRBV5-4; j_call: TRBJ1-2; cdr3_length: 12; cdr3_aa: ASSFDLGVGGYT
v_call: TRBV19; j_call: TRBJ2-6; cdr3_length: 14; cdr3_aa: ASTPDILSGANVLT
v_call: TRBV10-3; j_call: TRBJ1-5; cdr3_length: 11; cdr3_aa: AISESGNQPQH
v_call: TRBV9; j_call: TRBJ2-5; cdr3_length: 13; cdr3_aa: ASSVGASDQETQY
v_call: TRBV3-1/TRBV3-2; j_call: TRBJ1-5; cdr3_length: 13; cdr3_aa: ASSQAGQLNQPQH
v_call: TRBV9; j_call: TRBJ2-7; cdr3_length: 13; cdr3_aa: ASSVTSDSAPEQY
v_call: TRBV5-4; j_call: TRBJ2-3; cdr3_length: 14; cdr3_aa: ASSPAGGDGSDTQY